One and the same sample provided the 22 T cell receptor beta chains below, sequenced in a study of blood T cell repertoires in COVID-19. Using immunoSEQ multiplex PCR, the repertoire was profiled, and TCRdb retains in-frame clones only, with some absent. The repertoire includes fewer than 150,000 clones, about 84% of them detected once, and roughly 10% sits in the top ten. Sequencing was carried out using peripheral blood. Every receptor here comes from a woman aged 80 or older in a cohort sampled during active or convalescent COVID-19.

Comments on this clone: The same CDR3 is also encoded by other DNA sequences in this sample. J is TRBJ1-1 and V is TRBV6-5, with D perhaps TRBD1 (6 bases). Germline V gene lookup returns CDR1 MNHEY and CDR2 SVGAGI. V gave up 3 bases and J gave up 2 bases, with 13 bases separating them. This CDR3 spans 15 amino acids. The CDR3 bases are TGTGCCAGCAGTTATGGGGGCGGGGGCAACACTGAAGCTTTCTTT. Its protein product is CASSYGGGGNTEAFF.

This clone was picked up one time. Other DNA sequences in this specimen translate into the identical CDR3. The rearrangement joins TRBV7-9 to TRBJ2-1; D is possibly TRBD2 (5 bases). The V end lost 7 bases, the J end lost 1 base, and 8 bases lay between the germline ends. The CDR3 covers 13 residues. Germline-derived CDR1 and CDR2 are SEHNR and FQNEAQ (reference sequence). CDR3 nucleotide sequence: TGTGCCAGCACCAGCGGATCCTACAATGAGCAGTTCTTC. Protein: CASTSGSYNEQFF.

The chain joins TRBV19 to TRBJ1-1, with D possibly matching TRBD1 (6 bases). The CDR3 is 13 residues long. The V end lost 6 bases, the J end lost 0 bases, and 8 bases lay between the germline ends. The germline gives CDR1 LNHDA, CDR2 SQIVND (reference sequence). This CDR3 reads CASSGQLNTEAFF. The DNA for the CDR3 is TGTGCCAGTAGCGGACAGCTGAACACTGAAGCTTTCTTT.

J is TRBJ2-6 and V is TRBV2, with D perhaps TRBD2 (7 bases). Per the germline V gene, CDR1 is SNHLY and CDR2 is FYNNEI. The CDR3 is 13 residues long. V was cut by 8 bases and J by 4 bases, with 9 bases left in between. CDR3 loop: CASRGAGANVLTF. The CDR3 DNA follows: TGTGCCAGCCGGGGGGCCGGGGCCAACGTCCTGACTTTC.

This chain uses TRBV5-1 with TRBJ2-1; 9 bases fit TRBD2. CDR1 SGHRS and CDR2 YFSETQ come from the germline V gene. CDR3 length equals 17 residues. Trimming removed 2 bases from V and 5 bases from J; junction bases left unmatched: 11. DNA of the CDR3: TGCGCCAGCAGCTTCCCCGCGGAGCGGGGGGTAGACAATGAGCAGTTCTTC. Translating gives CASSFPAERGVDNEQFF.

J is TRBJ2-6 and V is TRBV5-1, with D possibly TRBD2 on 5 matching bases. Between the trimmed V and J ends, which lost 0 bases and 2 bases, there was a span of 6 bases. The CDR3 length is 15 residues. In germline, CDR1 is SGHRS, CDR2 YFSETQ. The CDR3 region has the DNA TGCGCCAGCAGCTTGGTAGCGACTGGGGCCAACGTCCTGACTTTC. Translated: CASSLVATGANVLTF.

The CDR3 DNA reads as TGTGCCAGCAGCTTAGCGGGACAGGGGGAATTTGGCTACACCTTC. It is translated as CASSLAGQGEFGYTF. The chain employs TRBV7-9 and TRBJ1-2, with TRBD1 identical over 11 bases. CDR3 size: 15 residues. Per the germline V gene, CDR1 is SEHNR and CDR2 is FQNEAQ (reference sequence). V dropped 0 bases and J dropped 7; count of bases not matched to a gene: 4.

The CDR3 loop is CASSNAGGDWDTEAFF. CDR3 nucleotides: TGCGCCAGCAGTAACGCAGGGGGCGATTGGGACACTGAAGCTTTCTTT. This rearrangement joins TRBV5-1 to TRBJ1-1, with 8 bases that match TRBD1. Looked up from germline, CDR1 is SGHRS and CDR2 is YFSETQ. The ends lost 5 bases at V and 3 bases at J; junction bases unmatched: 12. The CDR3 is 16 amino acids.

This chain connects TRBV3-1 (or the pseudogene TRBV3-2) to TRBJ2-7; 10 bases fit TRBD2. J was trimmed by 0 bases and V by 4 bases; bases with no gene match: 6. Germline CDR1 reads LGHDT; CDR2 reads YNNKEL (reference sequence). The CDR3 runs 16 residues. CDR3 sequence (DNA): TGTGCCAGCAGCCCCACTAGCGGGGAAAGCTCCTACGAGCAGTACTTC. Translating it yields CASSPTSGESSYEQYF.

The rearrangement uses TRBV10-3 and TRBJ2-2; D perhaps matches TRBD1 (6 bases). Per germline, CDR1 ENHRY and CDR2 SYGVKD. V lost 2 bases to trimming and J lost 5 bases, with 15 bases between them. This CDR3 region has 16 residues. The CDR3 is CAISEILQGRTGELFF. Written as DNA, the CDR3 is TGTGCCATCAGTGAGATCTTGCAGGGGCGTACCGGGGAGCTGTTTTTT.

This rearrangement joins TRBV2 to TRBJ2-1, with 8 positions matching TRBD2. The trim removed 4 bases at V and 4 bases at J, leaving 9 bases unmatched. CDR3 length: 16 residues. Germline V gene data show CDR1 as SNHLY and CDR2 as FYNNEI. The DNA of the CDR3 is TGTGCCAGCAGTGTTGTTAATAGCGGGACATACAATGAGCAGTTCTTC. Amino acids: CASSVVNSGTYNEQFF.

V is TRBV18 and J is TRBJ2-3; D may be TRBD2 (7 bases). The ends were cut back, 0 bases at V and 5 bases at J, with 12 bases in the middle. This CDR3 has 15 residues. Germline V gene data show CDR1 as KGHSH and CDR2 as LQKENI. The DNA for the CDR3 is TGTGCCAGCTCACCACCGGCGGGGGCGGGAGATACGCAGTATTTT. It is translated as CASSPPAGAGDTQYF.

The chain uses TRBV7-2 and TRBJ1-6, with D possibly being TRBD1 (6 bases). This CDR3 is 15 amino acids long. The germline V gene has CDR1 SGHTA and CDR2 FQGNSA. V dropped 0 bases and J dropped 9 bases, with 12 bases sitting between them. In DNA, the CDR3 is TGTGCCAGCAGCTTAGCGGTACAGGGTGGTTCACCCCTCCACTTT. It yields the protein CASSLAVQGGSPLHF.

The chain has TRBV15 and TRBJ1-1, with 8 bases aligning to TRBD1. V was pared by 4 bases and J by 2 bases, with 3 bases of the junction left unmatched. The CDR3 is made up of 14 amino acids. The germline gives CDR1 LNHNV, CDR2 YYDKDF (reference sequence). CDR3 sequence: CATSKGQANTEAFF. The CDR3 bases are TGTGCCACCAGCAAGGGACAGGCTAACACTGAAGCTTTCTTT.

V usage is TRBV18 and J usage is TRBJ2-2, with 10 bases fitting TRBD1. Germline CDR1 and CDR2: KGHSH and LQKENI. V was clipped by 3 bases and J by 4 bases; unmatched bases: 8. This CDR3 comprises 17 residues. The CDR3 DNA is TGTGCCAGCTCACCCCTTACCGGGACAGGGGCCACCGGGGAGCTGTTTTTT. Translation: CASSPLTGTGATGELFF.

The chain employs TRBV7-2 and TRBJ2-1; D unresolved. V was cut by 4 bases and J by 2 bases, with 6 bases left in between. Germline V gene data show CDR1 as SGHTA and CDR2 as FQGNSA. This CDR3 contains 13 residues. CDR3 coding DNA: TGTGCCAGCAGCTACCTAGCCTACAATGAGCAGTTCTTC. Protein sequence: CASSYLAYNEQFF.

The chain combines TRBV19 with TRBJ1-2; D remains unclear. V was clipped by 4 bases and J by 3 bases, with 15 bases between them. The CDR3 is 15 residues long. Per the germline V gene, CDR1 is LNHDA and CDR2 is SQIVND (reference sequence). CDR3 nucleotides: TGTGCCAGTAGTAGTTTTTCGGGAGAGGACTATGGCTACACCTTC. It yields the protein CASSSFSGEDYGYTF.

This clone was detected only a few times. The chain carries TRBV19 and TRBJ2-2; TRBD1 aligns across 9 bases. V lost 4 bases and J lost 6; bases outside the gene matches: 9. Germline CDR1 LNHDA, CDR2 SQIVND (reference sequence). The CDR3 runs 16 residues. The CDR3 DNA reads TGTGCCAGTAGTACAAACAGGGGGCGCAACCCCGGGGAGCTGTTTTTT. Translating gives CASSTNRGRNPGELFF.

The chain uses TRBV7-3 and TRBJ1-1; TRBD1 might be the D (5 bases). Trimming shortened V by 6 bases and J by 4 bases, and 12 bases separated the two germline ends. This CDR3 is 13 amino acids long. Germline V gives CDR1 SGHTA, CDR2 FQGTGA. The DNA for the CDR3 is TGTGCCAGCAGGGTAACGGGGGGCACTGAAGCTTTCTTT. This gives the protein CASRVTGGTEAFF.

This chain uses TRBV3-1 (or the pseudogene TRBV3-2) with TRBJ2-1, with D perhaps TRBD1 (5 bases). V was pared by 2 bases and J by 4 bases, with 18 bases between. The V gene's germline CDR1 is LGHDT and CDR2 YNNKEL (reference sequence). This CDR3 comprises 17 residues. CDR3 DNA: TGTGCCAGCAGCCAATTAAGAGACAGAAGGAATTACAATGAGCAGTTCTTC. Translated: CASSQLRDRRNYNEQFF.

DNA for the CDR3: TGTGCCAGCAGCTTCGGCGGGGGGGCTAGCACAGATACGCAGTATTTT. Residues: CASSFGGGASTDTQYF. The chain recombines TRBV7-2 with TRBJ2-3; TRBD2 aligns across 9 bases. CDR1 is SGHTA, CDR2 FQGNSA, per germline. The J segment lost 0 bases and the V segment lost 3 bases, leaving 4 bases of the junction unmatched. This CDR3 region has 16 residues.

This chain joins TRBV7-3 and TRBJ2-5; weak D call: TRBD1 (6 bases). This CDR3 comprises 14 residues. V dropped 5 bases and J dropped 5 bases, with 15 bases sitting between them. Germline CDR1 SGHTA, CDR2 FQGTGA. Here the CDR3 reads CASSTTGSTETQYF. The CDR3 DNA reads TGTGCCAGCAGCACCACAGGGTCTACGGAGACCCAGTACTTC.